This T cell receptor (beta chain) comes out of a study of blood T cell repertoires in COVID-19. Study at large: In each case, the material was cDNA or gDNA derived from T cells, B-cell-depleted T cells, or PBMCs.

Germline CDR1 and CDR2: LGHDT and YNNKEL (reference sequence). CDR3 size: 20 residues. V gave up 1 base and J gave up 0 bases; unmatched junction bases: 13. In the original analysis: From reference gene primer amplification, estimates of nucleated cell counts were derived. The method was immunoSEQ multiplex PCR; TCRdb's version includes in-frame clones alone and lacks a portion of them. V, J and clone size were drawn from that table, and D and trimming were deduced from the DNA. Among more than 110,000 clones listed, around 88% were seen once. This clonotype originated in a man in his fifties or sixties with active or convalescent COVID-19. The chain carries TRBV3-1 (or the pseudogene TRBV3-2) and TRBJ2-3; 10 nucleotides align to TRBD2. Sample: peripheral blood. The DNA of the CDR3 is TGTGCCAGCAGCCAAGGGACTAGCGGAGCGAAAACCGGGAGCACAGATACGCAGTATTTT. Translated: CASSQGTSGAKTGSTDTQYF.